This record covers a single T cell receptor (beta chain). This clonotype showed up many times. It has no known antigen specificity. The sample holds no much larger clone one base away, and base qualities are not on file. This sample stems from a study of naive and memory T cell subsets (dated by TCRdb to 2015 to 2018). About the study as a whole: An open-source, UMI-based TCR alpha and beta sequencing pipeline was applied to sorted naive and memory peripheral blood T cell subsets. Complete agreement was observed between the functional CMV T cell responses and the IgG serology results. RNA was DNase-treated and reverse transcribed with TCR constant-region primers, mostly using SuperScript III. Overall study results and their limits: The repertoire findings for the naive and memory subsets could not be validated against a ground truth, as none was available. Gini index rose and Shannon and inverse Simpson diversity fell from naive through CM, EM and EMRA in both CD4 and CD8 cells. After error correction, only a single occurrence was seen for over 95% of naive TCR sequences, so much steeper abundance distributions were produced than in memory subsets. RNA-based TCR counts may be affected by expression changes linked to T cell activation and differentiation. A few larger clonotypes were present in naive repertoires, particularly the CD8 repertoires, and these clonotypes were possibly memory cells re-expressing CD45RA. Single alpha or beta chain sequences, rather than paired alpha/beta receptors, were used to define clonotypes. TCR abundance followed a power law with an exponent that was different for naive and memory subsets but consistent across the three individuals.

The protocol used for the library was UMI-ligation and nested PCR. The beta constant-region primer was an equimolar mix of two oligonucleotides covering both TRBC1 and TRBC2. T4 RNA ligase 1 ligated a single-stranded oligonucleotide carrying the SP2 primer and a 12-nucleotide UMI to the cDNA 3' end. Four rounds of PCR, combining the SP2 primer with nested alpha and beta constant-region primers, were used to amplify the ligated cDNA. The ligation reaction was kept at 16 degrees C for about 19-24 hours. To avoid over-amplification, PCR2 was usually performed as a SYBR Green qPCR and halted once a predetermined threshold was reached. Agencourt AMPure XP magnetic beads were used for all purifications after the first. Libraries were quantified by Qubit and checked on a TapeStation, with a main peak expected near 650 bp. Pooled libraries were sequenced on an Illumina MiSeq with v2 2x251 paired-end kits, typically giving about 0.85-2.3 million reads per sample. Each sample's library went into the pool at about 4 nM, and roughly 4.5-8% PhiX was added to help with cluster recognition. Per the authors' processing: FASTQ reads processed by Demultiplexor were assigned V and J genes by Decombinator through tag matching that tolerated a single base-pair mismatch. UMIs were used by Collapsinator to correct both sequencing errors and frequency errors arising from PCR heterogeneity. CDR3Translator translated TCRs and extracted CDR3s from the conserved cysteine to the FGXG phenylalanine, flagging non-productive sequences. Gini, Shannon entropy and inverse Simpson indices were calculated on repertoires subsampled to equal numbers of UMI-defined TCRs. Power-law fits to clonotype abundance distributions were performed by maximum likelihood within the linear range. For one naive CD8 sample, the pipeline and MIGEC produced similar UMI counts, unique TCR numbers and clonal distributions. One analysis removed from the naive repertoire any naive TCRs that were also found in any memory subset from the same donor. Repertoires were searched for some 7,000 CMV-associated CDR3 sequences compiled from VDJdb and a published dataset. TCRdb itself trimmed the public reads at Q25 with fastp, ran MiXCR and retained productive beta chains. Each CDR3 protein appears once, grouped with its most common genes and DNA. TCRdb's processing, not the authors', yielded these V and J calls. Here the sample has 140,000 to 150,000 distinct CDR3 sequences; over 15% occur a single time. The top ten clones comprise just over 0.14% of the sample.

From the second PCR step onward, the TCR alpha chain libraries and the TCR beta chain libraries were amplified separately. CMV status of each donor was established by measuring IFNgamma production from CD4+ T cells after fresh PBMCs were stimulated overnight with CMV viral lysate. Miltenyi beads were used first to positively select CD4 T cells, and CD8 T cells were then positively selected from the CD4-negative fraction. Cells were stained for CD3, CD4, CD8, CD45RA, CD27 and a live/dead dye and were sorted on a BD Aria II into four subsets based on CD45RA and CD27. A few healthy volunteers provided blood, and the blood of each volunteer was split into CD4 and CD8 T cells and then into four differentiation subsets. Roughly 0.11 L of peripheral blood was collected from each donor, and PBMC were isolated by Ficoll-Paque PLUS density-gradient centrifugation. Sorted cells were lysed in RLT buffer, and RNA was extracted with a Qiagen RNeasy kit and stored at -80°C.

The CDR3 goes from the cysteine to the phenylalanine over 14 residues. This entry keeps only the CDR3 DNA: 42 bases, framed from base 1. Trimming at the junction amounts to 5 bases on V and 2 bases on J, and the germline ends lie 12 bases apart. This sequence originates from a human donor in good health. The sequenced sample was naive CD4+ T cells from blood. The cell subset or site label, read with the paper, signifies: naive T cells, CD45RA high CD27+. The chain is assembled from TRBV12-3 or TRBV12-4 and TRBJ1-1, with no confident D gene call. This receptor has the CDR3 CASSAVQTNTEAFF. The nucleotide sequence is given as TGTGCCAGCAGTGCCGTACAGACTAACACTGAAGCTTTCTTT.